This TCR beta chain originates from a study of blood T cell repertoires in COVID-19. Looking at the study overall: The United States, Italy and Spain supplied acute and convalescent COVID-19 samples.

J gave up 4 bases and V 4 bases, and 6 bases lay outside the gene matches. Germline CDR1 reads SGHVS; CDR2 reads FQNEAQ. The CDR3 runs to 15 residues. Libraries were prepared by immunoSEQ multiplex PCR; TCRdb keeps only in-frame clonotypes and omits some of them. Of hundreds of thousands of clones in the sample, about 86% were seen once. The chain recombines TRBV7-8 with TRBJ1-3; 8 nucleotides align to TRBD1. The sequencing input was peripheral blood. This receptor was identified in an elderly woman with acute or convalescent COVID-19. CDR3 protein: CASSSLGQVGNTIYF. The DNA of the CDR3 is TGTGCCAGCAGCTCTCTGGGACAGGTGGGAAACACCATATATTTT.